The clone carrying this TCR beta chain rates as medium-sized. Its antigen is still unknown. CDR1 and CDR2 (germline): MNHEY, SVGEGT. Trimming took off 6 bases at V and 1 base at J, with 12 bases between the two ends. This CDR3 is 14 amino acids long. Each CDR3 protein is one row after TCRdb ran MiXCR on the reads. Here the sample spans about 3,500 distinct CDR3 sequences, 14% to 15% being singletons. This record belongs to a study of liver allograft versus peripheral blood T cells. Study details: Repertoires from peripheral blood of liver transplant recipients were compared with those inside their transplanted livers.

Study conclusions and caveats: Reportedly, the T cell receptor repertoires present inside liver allografts differed from those in peripheral blood.

This clonotype was sampled from a human patient who had a liver transplant. The graft donor may account for some of the T cells. This chain connects TRBV6-2 or TRBV6-3 to TRBJ1-1, with D possibly being TRBD1 (5 bases). For the CDR3, the DNA is TGTGCCAGCAGGATCAGGGTCGGGAACACTGAAGCTTTCTTT. This gives the protein CASRIRVGNTEAFF.